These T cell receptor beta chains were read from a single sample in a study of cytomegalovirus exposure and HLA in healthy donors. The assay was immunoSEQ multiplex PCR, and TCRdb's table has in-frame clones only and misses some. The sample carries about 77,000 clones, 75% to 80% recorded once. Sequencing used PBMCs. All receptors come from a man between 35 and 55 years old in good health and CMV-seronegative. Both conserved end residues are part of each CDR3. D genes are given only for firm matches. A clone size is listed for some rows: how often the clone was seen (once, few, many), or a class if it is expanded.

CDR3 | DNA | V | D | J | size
CASGGEFMNTEAFF | TGTGCCAGCGGAGGAGAATTCATGAACACTGAAGCTTTCTTT | TRBV25-1 | . | TRBJ1-1 | .
CASSPGTVRWTEAFF | TGTGCCAGCAGCCCGGGGACAGTAAGATGGACTGAAGCTTTCTTT | TRBV11-3 | TRBD1 | TRBJ1-1 | .
CASSQEGQGRNEQFF | TGTGCCAGCAGCCAAGAGGGACAGGGAAGGAATGAGCAGTTCTTC | TRBV4-2 | TRBD1 | TRBJ2-1 | .
CASSLPQGAQETQYF | TGTGCCAGCAGCCTCCCTCAGGGGGCCCAAGAGACCCAGTACTTC | TRBV28 | TRBD1 | TRBJ2-5 | .
CATSRDQGGDNQPQHF | TGTGCCACCAGCAGAGATCAAGGGGGTGACAATCAGCCCCAGCATTTT | TRBV15 | . | TRBJ1-5 | .
CASSAGLSTDTQYF | TGTGCCAGCAGTGCTGGACTTTCCACAGATACGCAGTATTTT | TRBV2 | . | TRBJ2-3 | once
CASRDRGLETQYF | TGTGCCAGCCGGGACAGGGGTTTGGAGACCCAGTACTTC | TRBV2 | TRBD1 | TRBJ2-5 | .
CASSGTGAGRAYEQYF | TGCGCCAGCAGCGGGACAGGGGCAGGTAGGGCTTACGAGCAGTACTTC | TRBV5-1 | TRBD1 | TRBJ2-7 | .
CASSPPGFGANVLTF | TGTGCCAGCAGCCCCCCCGGGTTCGGGGCCAACGTCCTGACTTTC | TRBV6-6 | . | TRBJ2-6 | .
CASSLQGAARAGSPLHF | TGTGCCAGTAGCCTACAGGGGGCCGCTAGAGCTGGTTCACCCCTCCACTTT | TRBV19 | TRBD1 | TRBJ1-6 | .
CASSRDSTYNEQFF | TGTGCCAGCAGTCGGGACAGCACATACAATGAGCAGTTCTTC | TRBV9 | TRBD1 | TRBJ2-1 | .
CASGLVNGRKKGYTF | TGTGCTAGTGGTTTGGTAAACGGGAGAAAGAAAGGCTACACCTTC | TRBV12-5 | . | TRBJ1-2 | .
CASSYGGLANYNEQFF | TGTGCCAGCAGTTACGGGGGACTAGCGAATTACAATGAGCAGTTCTTC | TRBV6-6 | TRBD2 | TRBJ2-1 | .
CASSTNGRAHEQFF | TGTGCCAGCAGCACGAACGGTCGAGCCCATGAGCAGTTCTTC | TRBV5-6 | . | TRBJ2-1 | few
CASSQALEETQYF | TGTGCCAGCAGCCAAGCTTTGGAGGAGACCCAGTACTTC | TRBV4-2 | . | TRBJ2-5 | .
CASSIRQGSYEQYF | TGCGCCAGCAGCATTCGACAGGGATCCTACGAGCAGTACTTC | TRBV4-1 | TRBD1 | TRBJ2-7 | .
CASKKLSGGWGYTF | TGTGCCAGCAAAAAATTGTCGGGGGGCTGGGGCTACACCTTC | TRBV28 | . | TRBJ1-2 | .
CASSLSPGLSTEAFF | TGCGCCAGCAGCTTGTCGCCAGGGCTGAGCACTGAAGCTTTCTTT | TRBV5-1 | . | TRBJ1-1 | .